A selection of T cell receptor beta chains follows, all from one sample in a study of molecular identifiers for immune sequencing clone quantification. MiXCR, run by TCRdb on the PCR reads, gives a single entry per CDR3 protein. Of approximately 630,000 distinct CDR3 sequences in the sample, roughly 23% were seen once. Sequencing input: naive CD8+ T cells from blood, with Jurkat cell RNA spiked in. These receptors all come from a human donor in good health. Some libraries in this study had Jurkat cell RNA spiked in. Both conserved end residues are part of each CDR3.

j_gene: TRBJ2-7; v_gene: TRBV29-1; CDR3aa: CSVERDRGNSYEQYF
j_gene: TRBJ2-3; v_gene: TRBV27; CDR3aa: CASSSLLVVAGVFDTQYF
j_gene: TRBJ2-5; v_gene: TRBV12-3/TRBV12-4; CDR3aa: CASSRGASGETQYF
j_gene: TRBJ2-2; v_gene: TRBV12-3/TRBV12-4; CDR3aa: CASSPASWGGELFF
j_gene: TRBJ2-1; v_gene: TRBV7-2; CDR3aa: CASRWDRPYNEQFF
j_gene: TRBJ2-7; v_gene: TRBV7-2; CDR3aa: CASSLSLRDSYEQYF
j_gene: TRBJ2-1; v_gene: TRBV6-2/TRBV6-3; CDR3aa: CASRTPGYEQFF
j_gene: TRBJ1-1; v_gene: TRBV7-9; CDR3aa: CASSFDRLVMNTEAFF
j_gene: TRBJ2-7; v_gene: TRBV20-1; CDR3aa: CSAILAGYEQYF
j_gene: TRBJ2-1; v_gene: TRBV19; CDR3aa: CASTLGGYNEQFF
j_gene: TRBJ2-7; v_gene: TRBV7-2; CDR3aa: CASGGGWGYEQYF
j_gene: TRBJ2-7; v_gene: TRBV12-3/TRBV12-4; CDR3aa: CASSFALRGPPYEQYF
j_gene: TRBJ2-7; v_gene: TRBV28; CDR3aa: CATRWRVADEQYF
j_gene: TRBJ2-5; v_gene: TRBV12-3/TRBV12-4; CDR3aa: CASSLSSDRVWETQYF
j_gene: TRBJ1-1; v_gene: TRBV5-1; CDR3aa: CASSFRGQMNTEAFF
j_gene: TRBJ2-1; v_gene: TRBV7-6; CDR3aa: CASSLGGPMGGEQFF
j_gene: TRBJ2-1; v_gene: TRBV7-9; CDR3aa: CASSLVGQGRNEQFF
j_gene: TRBJ1-2; v_gene: TRBV5-1; CDR3aa: CASRGGQGDYGYTF
j_gene: TRBJ2-2; v_gene: TRBV13; CDR3aa: CASSLDRVELFF